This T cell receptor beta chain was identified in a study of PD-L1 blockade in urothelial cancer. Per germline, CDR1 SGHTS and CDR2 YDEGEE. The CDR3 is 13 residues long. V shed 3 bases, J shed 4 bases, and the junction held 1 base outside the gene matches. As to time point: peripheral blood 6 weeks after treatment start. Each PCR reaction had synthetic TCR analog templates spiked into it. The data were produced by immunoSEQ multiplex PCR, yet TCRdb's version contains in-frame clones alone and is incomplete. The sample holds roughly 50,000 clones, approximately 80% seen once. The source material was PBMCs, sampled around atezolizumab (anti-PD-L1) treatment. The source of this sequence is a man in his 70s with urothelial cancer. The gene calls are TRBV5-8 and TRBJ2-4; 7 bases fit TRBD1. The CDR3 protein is CASSSGQKNIQYF. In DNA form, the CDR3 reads TGTGCCAGCAGCTCGGGACAGAAAAACATTCAGTACTTC.